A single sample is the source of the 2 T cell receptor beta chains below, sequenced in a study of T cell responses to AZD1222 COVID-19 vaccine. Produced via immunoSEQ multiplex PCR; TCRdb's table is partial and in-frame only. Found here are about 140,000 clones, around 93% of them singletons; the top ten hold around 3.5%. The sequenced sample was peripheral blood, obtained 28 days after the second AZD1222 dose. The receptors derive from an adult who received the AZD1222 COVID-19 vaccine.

CDR3 DNA: TGTGCCAGCAGTGAAAAGGGCGGGAGGGCTGCGAACACCGGGGAGCTGTTTTTT. The encoded protein is CASSEKGGRAANTGELFF. The genes are TRBV6-4 and TRBJ2-2, with 9 positions matching TRBD2. Unmatched junction bases numbered 8, after V lost 3 bases and J lost 0 bases. Germline lookup yields CDR1 MRHNA and CDR2 SNTAGT. The CDR3 is 18 amino acids.

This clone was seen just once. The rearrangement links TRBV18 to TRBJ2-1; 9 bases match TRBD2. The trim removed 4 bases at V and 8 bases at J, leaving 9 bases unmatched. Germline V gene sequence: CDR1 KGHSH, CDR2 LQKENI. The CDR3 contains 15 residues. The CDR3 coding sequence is TGTGCCAGCTCACTAATTAGCGGGAGTACTCATGAGCAGTTCTTC. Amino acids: CASSLISGSTHEQFF.